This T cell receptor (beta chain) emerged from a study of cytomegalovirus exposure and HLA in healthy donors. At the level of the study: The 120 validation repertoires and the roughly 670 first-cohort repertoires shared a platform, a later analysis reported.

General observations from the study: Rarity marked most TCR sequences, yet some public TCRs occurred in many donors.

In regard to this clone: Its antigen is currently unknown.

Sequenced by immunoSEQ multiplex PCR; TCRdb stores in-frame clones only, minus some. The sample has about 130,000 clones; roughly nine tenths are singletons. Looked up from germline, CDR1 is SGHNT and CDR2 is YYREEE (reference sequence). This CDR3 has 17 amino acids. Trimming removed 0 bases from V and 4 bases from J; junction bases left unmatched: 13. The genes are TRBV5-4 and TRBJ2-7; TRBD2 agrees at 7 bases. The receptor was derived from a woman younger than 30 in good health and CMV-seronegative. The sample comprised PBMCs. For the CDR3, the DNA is TGTGCCAGCAGCTTGGCCCTCGAGGCGGGAGCTTTATACGAGCAGTACTTC. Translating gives CASSLALEAGALYEQYF.